In its sample, the clone carrying this TCR beta chain was seen a few times. What it binds is unknown. This record comes from a study of post-analysis software for immune sequencing data. Background on the study: Relapsing-remitting, secondary progressive and progressive-relapsing multiple sclerosis were all included among the disease courses. Overall study results and limits: With TRBV5-6, TRBV5-1 and TRBV20-1 included, about five TRBV segments were more frequent in patients than in controls. When compared against controls, multiple sclerosis patients showed significantly lower normalized Chao1 diversity.

Per the germline V gene, CDR1 is MNHEY and CDR2 is SVGAGI. CDR3 length: 12 residues. V gave up 7 bases and J gave up 9 bases, with 13 bases separating them. cDNA libraries of TCR beta carried unique molecular identifiers. TCRdb re-analysed the PCR reads in MiXCR, keeping a single row per CDR3 protein. The table lists hundreds of thousands of distinct CDR3 sequences, 30% of them singletons, with around 0.55% in the top ten. The rearrangement uses TRBV6-5 and TRBJ2-1, with D perhaps TRBD2 (7 bases). Sequencing input: blood. The origin of this receptor is a girl between 5 and 17 years old with multiple sclerosis. CDR3 loop: CASIGGGLEQFF. In nucleotides, the CDR3 is TGTGCCAGCATTGGGGGGGGGCTTGAGCAGTTCTTC.